The rows below give T cell receptor beta chains drawn from one sample of a study of cytomegalovirus exposure and HLA in healthy donors. The protocol was immunoSEQ multiplex PCR, while the TCRdb copy is restricted to in-frame clones and leaves out a portion. The data hold about 120,000 clones, with roughly 10% observed a single time. The sequencing sample was made of PBMCs. Every receptor here comes from a woman between 18 and 29 years old in good health and CMV-seropositive. The CDR3 runs from the conserved cysteine through the conserved F or W. Fields, in order: D gene, CDR3 length, J gene, clone size, V gene, CDR3 DNA, CDR3 protein. The D gene is left open where the match is weak. Size tells how often a clone was seen (once, few, many) or the class of an expanded clone, and some rows leave it out.

d_gene: TRBD1
len: 18
j_gene: TRBJ2-5
abundance: .
v_gene: TRBV9
CDR3nt: TGTGCCAGCAGCGCGGACGACACAGGGGTCGCCGAAAGAGAGACCCAGTACTTC
CDR3aa: CASSADDTGVAERETQYF

d_gene: TRBD1
len: 12
j_gene: TRBJ1-1
abundance: many
v_gene: TRBV28
CDR3nt: TGTGCCAGCAGTTGGACAGGGGGCACAGCTTTCTTT
CDR3aa: CASSWTGGTAFF

d_gene: .
len: 12
j_gene: TRBJ2-7
abundance: few
v_gene: TRBV28
CDR3nt: TGTGCCAGCACTCCAGGGGCCTACGAGCAGTACTTC
CDR3aa: CASTPGAYEQYF

d_gene: .
len: 14
j_gene: TRBJ1-4
abundance: .
v_gene: TRBV5-1
CDR3nt: TGCGCCAGCAGCTGGGACACCCGTGATGAAAAACTGTTTTTT
CDR3aa: CASSWDTRDEKLFF

d_gene: .
len: 13
j_gene: TRBJ1-1
abundance: .
v_gene: TRBV4-1
CDR3nt: TGCGCCAGCAGCCAAGAAACCGGGGAGATCGCTTTCTTT
CDR3aa: CASSQETGEIAFF

d_gene: TRBD2
len: 17
j_gene: TRBJ2-3
abundance: few
v_gene: TRBV10-3
CDR3nt: TGTGCCATCAGTGAGGGACTAGCGGGAGGATTGGGGAATACGCAGTATTTT
CDR3aa: CAISEGLAGGLGNTQYF

d_gene: TRBD1
len: 16
j_gene: TRBJ2-6
abundance: .
v_gene: TRBV5-1
CDR3nt: TGCGCCAGCAGCTCGGGGACAGGCTTTGAGGCCAACGTCCTGACTTTC
CDR3aa: CASSSGTGFEANVLTF

d_gene: TRBD2
len: 14
j_gene: TRBJ2-1
abundance: .
v_gene: TRBV5-1
CDR3nt: TGTGCCAGCAGCTTGACTAGCGGATACAATGAGCAGTTCTTC
CDR3aa: CASSLTSGYNEQFF

d_gene: TRBD1
len: 14
j_gene: TRBJ2-7
abundance: .
v_gene: TRBV5-5
CDR3nt: TGTGCCAGCAGCATAAGACAGGGTGAAGGCGAGCAGTACTTC
CDR3aa: CASSIRQGEGEQYF

d_gene: TRBD1
len: 16
j_gene: TRBJ2-5
abundance: .
v_gene: TRBV28
CDR3nt: TGTGCCAGCAGAACAACCGACAGGGAATGGGACCTGACCCAGTACTTC
CDR3aa: CASRTTDREWDLTQYF

d_gene: TRBD1
len: 16
j_gene: TRBJ2-3
abundance: few
v_gene: TRBV18
CDR3nt: TGTGCCAGCTCACCGCTCGGGACAGGGGGCCCAGATACGCAGTATTTT
CDR3aa: CASSPLGTGGPDTQYF

d_gene: TRBD2
len: 16
j_gene: TRBJ2-3
abundance: .
v_gene: TRBV10-3
CDR3nt: TGTGCCATCAGGGCCGGGGCGGGAGGGCTCGCAGATAAGCAGTATTTT
CDR3aa: CAIRAGAGGLADKQYF

d_gene: .
len: 12
j_gene: TRBJ1-5
abundance: few
v_gene: TRBV7-9
CDR3nt: TGTGCCAGCAGCTCCCTTGAGGAGCCCCAGCATTTT
CDR3aa: CASSSLEEPQHF

d_gene: .
len: 11
j_gene: TRBJ2-7
abundance: few
v_gene: TRBV5-1
CDR3nt: TGCGCCAGCCAAGGGGGCTACGAGCAGTACTTC
CDR3aa: CASQGGYEQYF

d_gene: TRBD2
len: 14
j_gene: TRBJ2-7
abundance: .
v_gene: TRBV19
CDR3nt: TGTGCCAGTGGCACTAGCGGGAGCTCCTACGAGCAGTACTTC
CDR3aa: CASGTSGSSYEQYF

d_gene: .
len: 14
j_gene: TRBJ1-5
abundance: .
v_gene: TRBV19
CDR3nt: TGTGCCAGCGCTACAGGTGGGGGCAATCAGCCCCAGCATTTT
CDR3aa: CASATGGGNQPQHF

d_gene: .
len: 16
j_gene: TRBJ1-5
abundance: few
v_gene: TRBV6-6
CDR3nt: TGTGCCAGCACCGGGGGACGAGGGCAGGGAAATCAGCCCCAGCATTTT
CDR3aa: CASTGGRGQGNQPQHF

d_gene: TRBD2
len: 17
j_gene: TRBJ2-1
abundance: .
v_gene: TRBV5-6
CDR3nt: TGTGCCAGCAGCTTGTCCGGGACTAGCCCCTCCTACAATGAGCAGTTCTTC
CDR3aa: CASSLSGTSPSYNEQFF

d_gene: TRBD1
len: 16
j_gene: TRBJ1-2
abundance: few
v_gene: TRBV5-6
CDR3nt: TGTGCCAGCATCTTGAGGGGACAGGGAGTTGCCGGGGGCTACACCTTC
CDR3aa: CASILRGQGVAGGYTF

d_gene: TRBD1
len: 16
j_gene: TRBJ1-4
abundance: few
v_gene: TRBV25-1
CDR3nt: TGTGCCAGCAGTGAATCCAACAGGGGATTAGGTGAAAAGCTGTTTTTT
CDR3aa: CASSESNRGLGEKLFF

d_gene: TRBD1
len: 12
j_gene: TRBJ1-5
abundance: .
v_gene: TRBV19
CDR3nt: TGTGCCAGTAGTACATCGACAGGGACCCAGCATTTT
CDR3aa: CASSTSTGTQHF

d_gene: .
len: 13
j_gene: TRBJ1-2
abundance: .
v_gene: TRBV5-8
CDR3nt: TGTGCCAGCAGCTTGAACGACTACTATGGCTACACCTTC
CDR3aa: CASSLNDYYGYTF

d_gene: .
len: 14
j_gene: TRBJ1-2
abundance: .
v_gene: TRBV5-1
CDR3nt: TGCGCCAGCAGCTTGGATAAGGGGCAGGATGGCTACACCTTC
CDR3aa: CASSLDKGQDGYTF

d_gene: .
len: 11
j_gene: TRBJ2-7
abundance: .
v_gene: TRBV7-8
CDR3nt: TGTGCCAGCACAAACTCCTACGAGCAGTACTTC
CDR3aa: CASTNSYEQYF

d_gene: TRBD2
len: 17
j_gene: TRBJ2-3
abundance: few
v_gene: TRBV4-2
CDR3nt: TGTGCCAGCAGCCGATACTCAGCGGGATCCGGCACAGATACGCAGTATTTT
CDR3aa: CASSRYSAGSGTDTQYF

d_gene: .
len: 14
j_gene: TRBJ2-1
abundance: .
v_gene: TRBV10-3
CDR3nt: TGTGCCACCACCCGGACAGAGACGTACAATGAGCAGTTCTTC
CDR3aa: CATTRTETYNEQFF

d_gene: .
len: 13
j_gene: TRBJ2-3
abundance: few
v_gene: TRBV28
CDR3nt: TGTGCCAGCAGTTTTAGAGATGTAGATACGCAGTATTTT
CDR3aa: CASSFRDVDTQYF

d_gene: .
len: 13
j_gene: TRBJ2-1
abundance: few
v_gene: TRBV7-3
CDR3nt: TGTGCCAGCAGCTTATACGGGGACAATGAGCAGTTCTTC
CDR3aa: CASSLYGDNEQFF

d_gene: .
len: 15
j_gene: TRBJ1-1
abundance: few
v_gene: TRBV30
CDR3nt: TGTGCCTGGAGAAATAGCCGGACAGTGATCTCTGAAGCTTTCTTT
CDR3aa: CAWRNSRTVISEAFF

d_gene: TRBD1
len: 14
j_gene: TRBJ1-1
abundance: .
v_gene: TRBV30
CDR3nt: TGTGCCGGTGACAGGGGTAGGGTGAACACTGAAGCTTTCTTT
CDR3aa: CAGDRGRVNTEAFF

d_gene: .
len: 15
j_gene: TRBJ2-1
abundance: few
v_gene: TRBV5-1
CDR3nt: TGCGCCAGCAGCCACTCTACCGATTCCTACAATGAGCAGTTCTTC
CDR3aa: CASSHSTDSYNEQFF

d_gene: .
len: 14
j_gene: TRBJ2-7
abundance: few
v_gene: TRBV27
CDR3nt: TGTGCCAGCAGTTTCCTCAGCGGAGGGGGCGAGCAGTACTTC
CDR3aa: CASSFLSGGGEQYF

d_gene: .
len: 11
j_gene: TRBJ2-3
abundance: .
v_gene: TRBV6-6
CDR3nt: TGTGCCAGCAGTCCAGATCGGGCGCAGTATTTT
CDR3aa: CASSPDRAQYF

d_gene: .
len: 15
j_gene: TRBJ1-1
abundance: few
v_gene: TRBV27
CDR3nt: TGTGCCAGCAGTTTATCGGGGCACTCAAACACTGAAGCTTTCTTT
CDR3aa: CASSLSGHSNTEAFF

d_gene: TRBD2
len: 15
j_gene: TRBJ2-1
abundance: few
v_gene: TRBV18
CDR3nt: TGTGCCAGCTCACATCTAGCGGGAGAGGTGGTTGAGCAGTTCTTC
CDR3aa: CASSHLAGEVVEQFF

d_gene: TRBD1
len: 15
j_gene: TRBJ2-7
abundance: .
v_gene: TRBV18
CDR3nt: TGTGCCAGCTCACCAGGGACAGGGGATTCCTACGAGCAGTACTTC
CDR3aa: CASSPGTGDSYEQYF

d_gene: TRBD2
len: 18
j_gene: TRBJ2-5
abundance: .
v_gene: TRBV10-1
CDR3nt: TGCGCCAGCAGATGGACTAGCGGGAACACGGACGGTCAAGAGACCCAGTACTTC
CDR3aa: CASRWTSGNTDGQETQYF